The table lists the clone carrying this TCR beta chain with a count of one. The entry originates in a study of blood T cell repertoires in COVID-19. Study background: Sources were T cells, B-cell-depleted T cells, or PBMCs; the material itself was cDNA or gDNA.

The CDR3 has 14 residues. V gave up 6 bases and J gave up 2 bases; unmatched junction bases: 5. Germline CDR1 SGHDN, CDR2 FVKESK. Under the authors' procedure: Reference gene primer amplification in the assay estimated nucleated cell counts. Data came from immunoSEQ multiplex PCR; TCRdb stores just in-frame clones and leaves some out. From that table come the V and J calls and clone size; the DNA was used to work out D and trimming. The data contain approximately 280,000 clones, 70% to 90% of them singletons. The specimen was peripheral blood. This chain links TRBV14 with TRBJ1-1; 8 bases align to TRBD1. The receptor was isolated from a woman in her 70s with acute or convalescent COVID-19. The CDR3 nucleotides read TGTGCCAGCAGGTTTGGACAGGGCAACACTGAAGCTTTCTTT. It encodes CASRFGQGNTEAFF.